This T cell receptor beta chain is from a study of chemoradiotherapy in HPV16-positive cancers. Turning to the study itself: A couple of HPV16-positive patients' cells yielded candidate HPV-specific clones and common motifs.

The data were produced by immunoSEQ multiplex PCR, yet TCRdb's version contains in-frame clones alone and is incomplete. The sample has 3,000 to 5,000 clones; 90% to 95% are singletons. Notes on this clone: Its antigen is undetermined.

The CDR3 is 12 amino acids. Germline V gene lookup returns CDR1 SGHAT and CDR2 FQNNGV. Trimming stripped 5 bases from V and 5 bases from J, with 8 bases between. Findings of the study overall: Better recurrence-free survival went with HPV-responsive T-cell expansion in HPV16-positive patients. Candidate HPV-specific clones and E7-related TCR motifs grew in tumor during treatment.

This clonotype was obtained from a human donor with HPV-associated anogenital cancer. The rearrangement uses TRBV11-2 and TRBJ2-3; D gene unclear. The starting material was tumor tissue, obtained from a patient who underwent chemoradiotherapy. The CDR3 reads CASSPHQDTQYF. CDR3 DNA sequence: TGTGCCAGCAGCCCTCATCAAGATACGCAGTATTTT.